This T cell receptor beta chain is from a study of T cell changes during pregnancy in multiple sclerosis. The data were produced by immunoSEQ multiplex PCR, yet TCRdb's version contains in-frame clones alone and is incomplete. The data show some 44,000 clones, around 93% seen once. Here the sequenced sample was CD4+ T cells from peripheral blood mononuclear cells, taken in the third trimester of pregnancy. This receptor was identified in a female donor with multiple sclerosis, enrolled in a pregnancy study.

The CDR3 region is CASSLKYGNQPQHF. The CDR3 region has the DNA TGTGCCAGCAGTTTAAAATACGGGAATCAGCCCCAGCATTTT. The chain couples TRBV28 to TRBJ1-5; the D is unclear. Germline V CDR1 and CDR2: MDHEN, SYDVKM. The length of the CDR3 is 14 residues. V was pared by 2 bases and J by 4 bases, with 9 bases between.